Sequencing of this T cell receptor beta chain was carried out in a study of early T cells in non-severe SARS-CoV-2 infection (dated by TCRdb to the early 2020s). General notes on the study: TCR sequencing used bulk RNA from unsorted whole blood, so alpha and beta chains could not be paired.

Libraries were made using 5' RACE. Instrument used: NextSeq 500. The TCR library protocol attached unique molecular identifiers to individual cDNA molecules to correct for sequencing error and PCR bias. Sequencing covered both TCR alpha and beta chains, and within each sample the abundances of alpha and beta sequences were tightly co-correlated. In the authors' own workflow: V gene, J gene and CDR3 annotation of TCR sequences was performed with Decombinator V4. TCRs were defined as expanded if a significant change between any two time points was detected under a Poisson model with p below 0.0001. Abundances of TCRs were expressed as counts per million after normalisation to the total number of TCRs sequenced in each sample. TRAV1-2 paired with TRAJ12, TRAJ20 or TRAJ33 defined MAIT TCRs, while TRAV10 paired with TRAJ18 defined iNKT TCRs. VDJdb, accessed 1 November 2021, was searched for CMV, EBV and SARS-CoV-2 annotated TCRs, excluding TCRs annotated for multiple antigens. The public reads were reprocessed in TCRdb via fastp at Q25 and MiXCR, keeping in-frame beta chains. Entries that share a CDR3 protein sequence are merged under the most common genes and DNA. TCRdb, rather than the study authors, made the V and J calls. This sample has tens of thousands of distinct CDR3 sequences in its table, and around 20% of those were observed once. The ten top clones hold approximately 16% of the sample.

For CDR1 and CDR2, the germline V gene lists MNHNS and SASEGT. Trimmed from V: 6 bases; trimmed from J: 10 bases; junction bases lacking a gene match: 15. The CDR3 runs 15 amino acids, cysteine and phenylalanine included. The CDR3 DNA has 45 bases and is translated from base 1. Regarding this clonotype: Its antigen is currently not known. Within one base of it there is no much larger clone, and no base qualities were kept.

Findings and caveats that apply to the study as a whole: VDJdb matching was skewed toward anti-spike CD8 responses and likely underestimated virus-specific expansions, missing private and CD4 specificities.

This was a case-control study nested in a cohort of healthcare workers in London, UK, who had nasopharyngeal swab PCR tests and blood samples taken every week. Between 23 and 31 March 2020, the week of the UK lockdown, healthcare workers were enrolled and then followed up weekly for as long as 16 weeks. The sequencing used whole blood, collected at baseline. The sequence joins TRBV6-1 to TRBJ2-3; TRBD1 fits 8 bases in the junction. This clonotype was sampled from an adult who was a healthcare worker with PCR-confirmed SARS-CoV-2 infection or an uninfected control (not recorded which). The nucleotides read TGTGCCAGCAGAGGACAGGGATCCTTAGGTTCTGCGCAGTATTTT. Its protein is CASRGQGSLGSAQYF.